This TCR beta chain was captured by sequencing in a study of Graves' ophthalmopathy and Graves' hyperthyroidism (dated by TCRdb to 2016 to 2018). Context from the whole study: Peripheral blood samples were taken at the time of initial diagnosis, before any treatment was given. An independent validation cohort comprised some 19 hyperthyroidism patients and 15 to 17 patients who later progressed from hyperthyroidism to ophthalmopathy. To explore V-J signatures distinguishing ophthalmopathy from hyperthyroidism, a discovery set of roughly 98 patients (more than 40 ophthalmopathy, 57 stable hyperthyroidism) was enrolled. The study used TCR beta repertoire signatures to distinguish Graves' ophthalmopathy from Graves' hyperthyroidism and to predict progression to ophthalmopathy. Once sampling was done, hyperthyroidism patients were given methimazole at a starting dose of 30 mg daily, while ophthalmopathy patients were given high-dose intravenous methylprednisolone. In total, 135 blood samples were TCR-sequenced: around 42 ophthalmopathy, around 75 hyperthyroidism and around 17 hyperthyroidism-to-ophthalmopathy patients. In five or six hyperthyroidism patients, T-cell repertoires of thyroid tissue and blood were compared.

TCR beta CDR3 regions were amplified from RNA transcripts for repertoire sequencing. A first-round RT-PCR used HTBI primers with the Qiagen OneStep RT-PCR kit, followed by a second-round multiplex PCR, size selection and purification. Sequencing of the libraries was carried out on an Illumina HiSeq2000 in paired-end mode with 100 bp reads. The study's own analysis went as follows. SOAPnuke was used to process the reads, removing any read that contained adapters or uncalled bases, had a mean Phred below 15, or lacked an exact match to the constant primer or identifier. COPE v1.2.5 was used to merge the high-quality paired reads. Unique nucleotide sequences were defined as clonotypes and aligned to IMGT TRB V, D and J references using MiTCR v1.1. Analysis was restricted to V-J combinations with a frequency above 0.0001, which covered roughly 99% of repertoires. For each V-J combination, a TCR clonal expansion and chaos score was defined as F50 clonal expansion divided by the chaos observed in the TCRdist matrix. Features were reduced by Welch's t-statistics and random forest to approximately 13 V-J combinations, which fed a naive Bayes classifier. Thyroid-blood repertoire similarity was quantified with the Morisita-Horn index. TCRdb redid the processing of the public reads, applying fastp at Q25 and MiXCR, and retained in-frame beta chains. Every distinct CDR3 protein forms one entry, paired with its most common genes and DNA. TCRdb's processing, not the study's, gives the V and J calls here. Recorded for this sample are hundreds of thousands of distinct CDR3 sequences; over 40% of them occurred a single time. The top ten clones comprise more than 3% of the sample.

General findings and caveats noted by the study authors: In validation, the model predicted ophthalmopathy progression with 70.59% sensitivity and 72.22% specificity; some 13 predicted patients were CT-confirmed with GO in a median of approximately 6.2 months. In cross-validation, the 13-signature model distinguished ophthalmopathy from stable hyperthyroidism with 87.88% sensitivity and around 84% specificity, while in the test set the corresponding values were about 79% and 69%. Sample size was not statistically predetermined, and group allocation was not concealed from the investigators. Among expanded thyroid clonotypes with frequency above 0.001, most also showed up in blood, which suggests that blood repertoires may reflect the thyroid immune response.

Patients with ophthalmopathy had moderately to severely active disease, with a Clinical Activity Score of 3 or more, a NOSPECS grade of 4 or more, and a disease duration of less than 3 months. Patients with other autoimmune diseases, uncontrolled infections, pregnancy or lactation were excluded. Diagnosis was based on clinical symptoms, serum thyroxine, TRAb, thyroid ultrasound and orbital computed tomography. PBMCs were isolated from about 9.2 ml of fresh peripheral blood by Ficoll-Paque density gradient centrifugation. Total RNA was extracted with Trizol reagent and quality-checked on an Agilent 2100 Bioanalyzer. The CDR3 runs 16 amino acids, cysteine and phenylalanine included. Only the CDR3 part of the read is kept: 48 bases, read in frame from the first base. Per the germline V gene, SQVTM is the CDR1 and ANQGSEA is the CDR2. Trimmed from V: 6 bases; trimmed from J: 4 bases; junction bases lacking a gene match: 15.

At least ten counts were recorded for this clonotype. The clone's antigen remains unknown. No much larger clone exists at a distance of one base, and base qualities are not known. What was sequenced was peripheral blood. The TCR originated in an adult man with Graves' ophthalmopathy. This chain is built from TRBV29-1 and TRBJ1-1; a stretch of 9 junction bases matches TRBD1. The sequenced DNA: TGCAGCGTGGGCGGCCCCAGAACAGGGGGCGGCACTGAAGCTTTCTTT. Protein translation: CSVGGPRTGGGTEAFF.